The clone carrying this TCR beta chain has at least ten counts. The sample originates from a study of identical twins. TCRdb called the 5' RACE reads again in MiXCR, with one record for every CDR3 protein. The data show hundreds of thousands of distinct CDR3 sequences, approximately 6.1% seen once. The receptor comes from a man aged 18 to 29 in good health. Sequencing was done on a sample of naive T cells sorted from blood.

The CDR3: CASSLLALSSYNEQFF. In DNA, the CDR3 is TGTGCCAGCAGCTTATTAGCGTTGAGCTCCTACAATGAGCAGTTCTTC. This chain connects TRBV7-6 to TRBJ2-1; the D gene is possibly TRBD2 (5 bases). The CDR3 has 16 residues. The germline gives CDR1 SGHVS, CDR2 FNYEAQ. The V gene lost 2 bases and the J gene lost 0 bases, with 11 bases spanning the gap.